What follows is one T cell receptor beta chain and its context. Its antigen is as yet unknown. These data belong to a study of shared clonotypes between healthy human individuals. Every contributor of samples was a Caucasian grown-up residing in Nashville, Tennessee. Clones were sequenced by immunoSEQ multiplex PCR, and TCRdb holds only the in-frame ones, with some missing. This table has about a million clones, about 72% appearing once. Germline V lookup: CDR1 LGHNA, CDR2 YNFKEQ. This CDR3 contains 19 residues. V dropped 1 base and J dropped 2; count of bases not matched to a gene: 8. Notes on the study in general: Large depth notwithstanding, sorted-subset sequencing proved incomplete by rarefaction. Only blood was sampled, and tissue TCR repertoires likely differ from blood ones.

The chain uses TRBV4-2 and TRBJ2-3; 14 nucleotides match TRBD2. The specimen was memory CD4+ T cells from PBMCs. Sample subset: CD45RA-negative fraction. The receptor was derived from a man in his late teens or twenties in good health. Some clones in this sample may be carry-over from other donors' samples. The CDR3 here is CASSQVAGTSGGLTDTQYF. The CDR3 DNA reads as TGTGCCAGCAGCCAAGTCGCCGGGACTAGCGGGGGACTCACAGATACGCAGTATTTT.